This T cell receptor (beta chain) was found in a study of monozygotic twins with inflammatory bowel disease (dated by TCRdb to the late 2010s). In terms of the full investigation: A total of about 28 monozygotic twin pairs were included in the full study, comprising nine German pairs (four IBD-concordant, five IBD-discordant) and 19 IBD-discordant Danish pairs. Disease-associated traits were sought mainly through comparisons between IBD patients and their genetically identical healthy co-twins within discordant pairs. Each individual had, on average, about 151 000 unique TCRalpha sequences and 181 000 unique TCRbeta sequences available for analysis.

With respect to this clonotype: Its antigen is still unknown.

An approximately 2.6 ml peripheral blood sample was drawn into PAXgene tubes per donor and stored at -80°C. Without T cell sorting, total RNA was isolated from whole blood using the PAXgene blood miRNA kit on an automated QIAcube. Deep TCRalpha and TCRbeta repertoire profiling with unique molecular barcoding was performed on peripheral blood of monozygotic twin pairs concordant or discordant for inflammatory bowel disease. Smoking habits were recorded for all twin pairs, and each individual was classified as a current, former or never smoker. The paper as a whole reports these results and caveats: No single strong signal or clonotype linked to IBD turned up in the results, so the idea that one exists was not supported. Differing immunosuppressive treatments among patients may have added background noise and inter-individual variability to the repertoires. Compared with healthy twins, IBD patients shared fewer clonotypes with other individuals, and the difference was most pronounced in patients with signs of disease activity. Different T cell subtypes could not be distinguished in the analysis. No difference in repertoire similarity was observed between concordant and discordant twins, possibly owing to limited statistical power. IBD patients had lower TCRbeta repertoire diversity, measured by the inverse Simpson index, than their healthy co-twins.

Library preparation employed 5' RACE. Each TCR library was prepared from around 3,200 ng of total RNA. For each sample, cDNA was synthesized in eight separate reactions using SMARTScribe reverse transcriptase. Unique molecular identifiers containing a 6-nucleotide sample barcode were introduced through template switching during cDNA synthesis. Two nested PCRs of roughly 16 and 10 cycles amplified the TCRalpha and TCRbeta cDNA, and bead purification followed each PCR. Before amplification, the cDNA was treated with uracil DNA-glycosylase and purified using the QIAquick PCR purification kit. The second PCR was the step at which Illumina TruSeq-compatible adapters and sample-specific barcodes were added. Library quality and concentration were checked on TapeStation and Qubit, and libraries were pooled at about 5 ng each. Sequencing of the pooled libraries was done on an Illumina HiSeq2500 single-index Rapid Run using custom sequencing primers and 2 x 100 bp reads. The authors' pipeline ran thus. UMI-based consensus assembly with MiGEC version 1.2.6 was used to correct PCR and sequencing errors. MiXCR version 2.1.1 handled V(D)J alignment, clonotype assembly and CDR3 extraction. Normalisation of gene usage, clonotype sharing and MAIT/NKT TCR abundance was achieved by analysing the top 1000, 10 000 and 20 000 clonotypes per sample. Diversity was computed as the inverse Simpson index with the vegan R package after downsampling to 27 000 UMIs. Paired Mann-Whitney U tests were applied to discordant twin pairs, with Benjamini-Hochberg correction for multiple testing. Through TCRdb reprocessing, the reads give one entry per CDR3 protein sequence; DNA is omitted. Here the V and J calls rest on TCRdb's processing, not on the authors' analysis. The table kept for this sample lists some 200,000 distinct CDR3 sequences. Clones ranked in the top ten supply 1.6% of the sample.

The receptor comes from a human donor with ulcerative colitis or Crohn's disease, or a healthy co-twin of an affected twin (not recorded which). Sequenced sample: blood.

This receptor has the CDR3 CSASTGLTTGRNQPQHF. Recombination joined TRBV20-1 with TRBJ1-5. The CDR3 runs 17 amino acids, cysteine and phenylalanine included. The nucleotide record is missing. CDR1 and CDR2 (DFQATT, SNEGSKA) derive from the germline V gene (reference sequence).